This T cell receptor (beta chain) stems from a study of identical twins. This CDR3 contains 13 residues. CDR1 is DFQATT and CDR2 is SNEGSKA in the germline V gene (reference sequence). Trimming at V came to 5 bases and at J to 2 bases, leaving 6 bases not matched to a gene. Template switching added a universal primer site, and cDNA bore unique molecular identifiers. From the 5' RACE reads, TCRdb called clonotypes with MiXCR, one entry per CDR3 protein. This table has around 370,000 distinct CDR3 sequences, 7% to 9.5% appearing once. This clonotype has only a few counts. Its antigen is unidentified. Study-wide findings and caveats: Researchers caution that invariant MAIT and iNKT cells could partly confound zero-insertion analyses. Less excess twin sharing appeared in beta out-of-frame sequences. Memory repertoires showed no such pattern, whereas abundant cord blood beta clonotypes carried fewer insertions.

Sequencing was done on a sample of naive T cells sorted from blood. The sequence was obtained from a woman aged 45-59 years in good health. V gene TRBV20-1 combines with J gene TRBJ2-7; 7 bases are a match to TRBD1. The CDR3 DNA is TGCAGTGCTCGCAGGGACAGAACCTACGAGCAGTACTTC. As protein: CSARRDRTYEQYF.